What follows is one T cell receptor beta chain and its context. This record comes from a study of radiotherapy plus CTLA-4 blockade in lung cancer. Clones were sequenced by immunoSEQ multiplex PCR, and TCRdb holds only the in-frame ones, with some missing. The data show over 100,000 clones, with 81% seen just once and around 3% held by the top ten. Deletions cut 11 bases from V and 8 bases from J, with 18 bases between. Germline-derived CDR1 and CDR2 are SNHLY and FYNNEI. There are 13 residues in the CDR3. V is TRBV2 and J is TRBJ1-4, with a possible D match to TRBD1 (5 bases). The sequence was collected from a human donor with non-small cell lung cancer that progressed on radiotherapy plus ipilimumab. Some clones in this sample may be carry-over from other donors' samples. The specimen comprised peripheral blood, sampled from a patient treated with radiotherapy plus ipilimumab. The CDR3 nucleotides are TGTGCCGACCAGGGTTTGAGGGGAGAAAAACTGTTTTTT. It yields the protein CADQGLRGEKLFF.